This is a list of T cell receptor beta chains from one sample in a study of T cells in localized non-small cell lung cancer. Measured with immunoSEQ multiplex PCR; TCRdb has only the in-frame clones, and not every one. This table holds 26,000 or so clones, 80% to 90% found once. The sequences come from peripheral blood, collected before any cancer treatment. The receptors were sampled from a female donor over 55 with stage I lung adenocarcinoma. CDR3s include the opening cysteine and the closing phenylalanine or tryptophan. Each record gives: J gene, D gene, clone size, V gene, CDR3 protein, CDR3 DNA. D genes are given only for firm matches. A row's size may be missing; if present it is once, few, many or a size class.

j_call: TRBJ2-3; d_call: NA; clone_size: NA; v_call: TRBV7-8; cdr3_aa: CASSAGWGRVEGLDTQYF; cdr3_nt: TGTGCCAGCAGCGCAGGGTGGGGCAGGGTGGAGGGTTTGGATACGCAGTATTTT
j_call: TRBJ1-2; d_call: NA; clone_size: NA; v_call: TRBV19; cdr3_aa: CASSTNSRQYGYTF; cdr3_nt: TGTGCCAGTAGTACGAACTCCCGTCAGTATGGCTACACCTTC
j_call: TRBJ2-6; d_call: NA; clone_size: NA; v_call: TRBV25-1; cdr3_aa: CATSRDTLSPGANVLTF; cdr3_nt: TGTGCCACCTCCCGGGACACCTTATCACCTGGGGCCAACGTCCTGACTTTC
j_call: TRBJ1-2; d_call: NA; clone_size: NA; v_call: TRBV6-6; cdr3_aa: CASVARQTTNYGYTF; cdr3_nt: TGTGCCAGCGTAGCCCGACAGACTACTAACTATGGCTACACCTTC
j_call: TRBJ1-2; d_call: NA; clone_size: NA; v_call: TRBV29-1; cdr3_aa: CSVTPGAGAGDGYTF; cdr3_nt: TGCAGCGTCACCCCTGGGGCAGGGGCGGGGGATGGCTACACCTTC
j_call: TRBJ1-2; d_call: NA; clone_size: NA; v_call: TRBV29-1; cdr3_aa: CSGRGSDYGYTF; cdr3_nt: TGCAGCGGGAGAGGAAGCGACTATGGCTACACCTTC
j_call: TRBJ2-7; d_call: NA; clone_size: once; v_call: TRBV19; cdr3_aa: CASSIVGGNYEQYF; cdr3_nt: TGTGCCAGTAGTATAGTCGGGGGAAATTACGAGCAGTACTTC
j_call: TRBJ1-4; d_call: NA; clone_size: NA; v_call: TRBV30; cdr3_aa: CAWSIREKLFF; cdr3_nt: TGTGCCTGGAGTATAAGGGAAAAACTGTTTTTT
j_call: TRBJ1-4; d_call: NA; clone_size: NA; v_call: TRBV27; cdr3_aa: CASSSTSGDREKLFF; cdr3_nt: TGTGCCAGCAGTTCGACTTCAGGGGACCGTGAAAAACTGTTTTTT
j_call: TRBJ2-7; d_call: NA; clone_size: NA; v_call: TRBV6-5; cdr3_aa: CASRGQNYEQYF; cdr3_nt: TGTGCCAGCAGAGGACAGAACTACGAGCAGTACTTC
j_call: TRBJ1-1; d_call: NA; clone_size: once; v_call: TRBV6-1; cdr3_aa: CASRMASNTEAFF; cdr3_nt: TGTGCCAGCAGAATGGCCTCGAACACTGAAGCTTTCTTT
j_call: TRBJ1-2; d_call: NA; clone_size: NA; v_call: TRBV7-2; cdr3_aa: CASSLGSGSNYGYTF; cdr3_nt: TGTGCCAGCAGCTTAGGTTCAGGGTCTAACTATGGCTACACCTTC
j_call: TRBJ1-5; d_call: NA; clone_size: NA; v_call: TRBV30; cdr3_aa: CAWDRARAGSSNQPQHF; cdr3_nt: TGTGCCTGGGATAGAGCGAGGGCAGGGTCTAGCAATCAGCCCCAGCATTTT
j_call: TRBJ2-7; d_call: NA; clone_size: NA; v_call: TRBV29-1; cdr3_aa: CSASRDSYEQYF; cdr3_nt: TGCAGCGCTTCCCGCGACAGCTACGAGCAGTACTTC
j_call: TRBJ1-3; d_call: NA; clone_size: NA; v_call: TRBV18; cdr3_aa: CASSPSGGPGNTIYF; cdr3_nt: TGTGCCAGCTCCCCCTCCGGGGGCCCCGGAAACACCATATATTTT
j_call: TRBJ2-7; d_call: TRBD1; clone_size: NA; v_call: TRBV6-5; cdr3_aa: CASSYLRQGAAEQYF; cdr3_nt: TGTGCCAGCAGTTACCTTCGACAGGGGGCCGCGGAGCAGTACTTC
j_call: TRBJ1-1; d_call: TRBD1; clone_size: NA; v_call: TRBV7-9; cdr3_aa: CASSLRTGMNTEAFF; cdr3_nt: TGTGCCAGCAGCCTACGGACAGGTATGAACACTGAAGCTTTCTTT
j_call: TRBJ1-6; d_call: TRBD1; clone_size: NA; v_call: TRBV2; cdr3_aa: CASSQQGGNNSPLHF; cdr3_nt: TGTGCCAGCAGCCAACAGGGGGGGAATAATTCACCCCTCCACTTT
j_call: TRBJ2-7; d_call: NA; clone_size: NA; v_call: TRBV5-1; cdr3_aa: CASSLGPEQYF; cdr3_nt: TGCGCCAGCAGCTTGGGGCCGGAGCAGTACTTC
j_call: TRBJ2-1; d_call: NA; clone_size: once; v_call: TRBV30; cdr3_aa: CAWSILAYNEQFF; cdr3_nt: TGTGCCTGGAGTATACTAGCCTACAATGAGCAGTTCTTC
j_call: TRBJ1-5; d_call: TRBD1; clone_size: once; v_call: TRBV19; cdr3_aa: CASRKQGGQPQHF; cdr3_nt: TGTGCCAGTAGAAAACAGGGGGGGCAGCCCCAGCATTTT
j_call: TRBJ1-2; d_call: TRBD1; clone_size: NA; v_call: TRBV5-1; cdr3_aa: CASSWGDRPTIESYTF; cdr3_nt: TGCGCCAGCAGCTGGGGGGACAGGCCGACAATAGAAAGCTACACCTTC
j_call: TRBJ1-5; d_call: TRBD1; clone_size: NA; v_call: TRBV29-1; cdr3_aa: CSVSEGALGQPQHF; cdr3_nt: TGCAGCGTCTCCGAGGGGGCGCTTGGTCAGCCCCAGCATTTT
j_call: TRBJ2-2; d_call: TRBD1; clone_size: few; v_call: TRBV11-2; cdr3_aa: CASSFSLQGTTGELFF; cdr3_nt: TGTGCCAGCAGCTTCTCATTACAGGGGACCACCGGGGAGCTGTTTTTT
j_call: TRBJ2-7; d_call: TRBD2; clone_size: NA; v_call: TRBV5-1; cdr3_aa: CASSPLRTSDTYEQYF; cdr3_nt: TGCGCCAGCAGCCCCCTCCGGACTAGCGATACTTACGAGCAGTACTTC
j_call: TRBJ2-1; d_call: NA; clone_size: NA; v_call: TRBV6-5; cdr3_aa: CASSYRRERGGEQFF; cdr3_nt: TGTGCCAGCAGTTATCGGCGGGAGCGAGGGGGTGAGCAGTTCTTC
j_call: TRBJ1-1; d_call: NA; clone_size: NA; v_call: TRBV7-3; cdr3_aa: CASSLRRQGNTEAFF; cdr3_nt: TGTGCCAGCAGCTTAAGGCGCCAGGGGAACACTGAAGCTTTCTTT
j_call: TRBJ2-5; d_call: TRBD2; clone_size: NA; v_call: TRBV5-1; cdr3_aa: CASHPEGLAGSPGETQYF; cdr3_nt: TGCGCCAGCCACCCCGAGGGACTAGCGGGGAGTCCTGGGGAGACCCAGTACTTC
j_call: TRBJ1-2; d_call: NA; clone_size: NA; v_call: TRBV30; cdr3_aa: CASGAGSFNYGYTF; cdr3_nt: TGTGCCTCTGGAGCCGGAAGTTTTAACTATGGCTACACCTTC
j_call: TRBJ2-7; d_call: TRBD1; clone_size: NA; v_call: TRBV9; cdr3_aa: CASSTKTGGEQYF; cdr3_nt: TGTGCCAGCAGCACAAAAACAGGGGGCGAGCAGTACTTC
j_call: TRBJ1-2; d_call: NA; clone_size: once; v_call: TRBV6-1; cdr3_aa: CASRVSRELNYGYTF; cdr3_nt: TGTGCCAGCAGGGTATCCCGCGAATTAAACTATGGCTACACCTTC
j_call: TRBJ1-1; d_call: NA; clone_size: NA; v_call: TRBV5-1; cdr3_aa: CASSLVGNIAEAFF; cdr3_nt: TGCGCCAGCAGCTTGGTCGGGAATATCGCTGAAGCTTTCTTT
j_call: TRBJ2-1; d_call: NA; clone_size: NA; v_call: TRBV11-2; cdr3_aa: CASSLSSGVYNEQFF; cdr3_nt: TGTGCCAGCAGCTTAAGTAGCGGCGTCTACAATGAGCAGTTCTTC
j_call: TRBJ2-1; d_call: NA; clone_size: NA; v_call: TRBV11-3; cdr3_aa: CASSLGGETYNEQFF; cdr3_nt: TGTGCCAGCAGCTTGGGCGGGGAAACCTACAATGAGCAGTTCTTC
j_call: TRBJ1-5; d_call: TRBD1; clone_size: NA; v_call: TRBV6-6; cdr3_aa: CASSLSGTGVQPQHF; cdr3_nt: TGTGCCAGCAGTTTATCCGGGACAGGGGTCCAGCCCCAGCATTTT
j_call: TRBJ1-2; d_call: NA; clone_size: few; v_call: TRBV20-1; cdr3_aa: CSARPRAIYTF; cdr3_nt: TGCAGTGCTAGACCCAGGGCGATCTACACCTTC
j_call: TRBJ2-2; d_call: TRBD1; clone_size: NA; v_call: TRBV6-1; cdr3_aa: CASKGQGSTGELFF; cdr3_nt: TGTGCCAGCAAGGGACAGGGAAGCACCGGGGAGCTGTTTTTT
j_call: TRBJ1-5; d_call: NA; clone_size: NA; v_call: TRBV4-1; cdr3_aa: CASSHIGQGTHQPQHF; cdr3_nt: TGCGCCAGCAGCCACATAGGGCAGGGAACTCATCAGCCCCAGCATTTT
j_call: TRBJ1-2; d_call: NA; clone_size: NA; v_call: TRBV9; cdr3_aa: CASSVDVNNYGYTF; cdr3_nt: TGTGCCAGCAGCGTAGATGTCAACAACTATGGCTACACCTTC
j_call: TRBJ2-2; d_call: TRBD2; clone_size: NA; v_call: TRBV7-3; cdr3_aa: CASSLTGVLAGGTGELFF; cdr3_nt: TGTGCCAGCAGCTTAACGGGGGTCCTAGCGGGAGGCACCGGGGAGCTGTTTTTT
j_call: TRBJ2-7; d_call: NA; clone_size: NA; v_call: TRBV28; cdr3_aa: CASSLKGYEQYF; cdr3_nt: TGTGCCAGCAGTTTAAAGGGCTACGAGCAGTACTTC